This entry lists 28 T cell receptor beta chains sequenced from one sample in a study of blood T cell repertoires in COVID-19. The table came from immunoSEQ multiplex PCR; TCRdb's copy has only in-frame clones and leaves some out. The top ten hold about 6.5% of the sample, which has 180,000 or so clones, 86% seen once. The specimen was peripheral blood. These receptors originate from a woman older than 75 in a cohort sampled during active or convalescent COVID-19.

This clone was picked up a small number of times. The chain joins TRBV27 to TRBJ1-1; 9 nucleotides line up with TRBD1. Trimming cost V 0 bases and J 0 bases; bases outside gene matches: 11. The length of the CDR3 is 19 residues. Germline V gives CDR1 MNHEY, CDR2 SMNVEV (reference sequence). The CDR3 DNA follows: TGTGCCAGCAGTTTATCGATCGGGGGACAGGGAACTATGAACACTGAAGCTTTCTTT. It specifies CASSLSIGGQGTMNTEAFF.

This clone appeared a single time. V usage is TRBV7-2 and J usage is TRBJ1-2; no reliable D call. In germline, CDR1 is SGHTA, CDR2 FQGNSA. Trimming took 0 bases from V and 4 from J, leaving 9 bases between them. This CDR3 contains 14 residues. The DNA of the CDR3 is TGTGCCAGCAGCTTAGCAACAGCTCCCTATGGCTACACCTTC. It yields the protein CASSLATAPYGYTF.

The chain is built from TRBV5-1 and TRBJ2-2; 9 nucleotides line up with TRBD2. From germline, CDR1 is SGHRS and CDR2 YFSETQ. With V trimmed by 0 bases and J by 5 bases, 5 bases remained unmatched. This CDR3 comprises 16 residues. CDR3 nucleotides: TGCGCCAGCAGCTTGGTGGAGCGGGGGGAGACCGGGGAGCTGTTTTTT. Translated, it gives CASSLVERGETGELFF.

CDR3 nucleotides: TGTGCCAGCAGATTGTACGGGACTGCGAGCTCTGGGGCCAACGTCCTGACTTTC. Encoded protein: CASRLYGTASSGANVLTF. This rearrangement joins TRBV11-2 to TRBJ2-6, with D possibly being TRBD2 (6 bases). The CDR3 sequence is 18 residues long. Trimming removed 6 bases at V and 0 bases at J, with 18 bases between. CDR1 SGHAT and CDR2 FQNNGV come from the germline V gene.

This chain uses TRBV3-1 (or the pseudogene TRBV3-2) with TRBJ1-6; TRBD1 might be the D (5 bases). V gave up 1 base and J gave up 9 bases, with 16 bases separating them. CDR1 LGHDT and CDR2 YNNKEL come from the germline V gene (reference sequence). This CDR3 has 16 residues. The DNA of the CDR3 is TGTGCCAGCAGCCAAGGAGGAATAGACCAGGGTTCACCCCTCCACTTT. Its translation: CASSQGGIDQGSPLHF.

The V gene is TRBV27, the J gene TRBJ1-3, with D uncertain. The CDR3 has 14 amino acids. Trimming cost V 5 bases and J 0 bases, with 8 bases left between them. In germline, CDR1 is MNHEY, CDR2 SMNVEV (reference sequence). Written as DNA, the CDR3 is TGTGCCAGCAGTCGTAGAGCCTCTGGAAACACCATATATTTT. This encodes CASSRRASGNTIYF.

The chain combines TRBV24-1 with TRBJ1-1; TRBD1 is a possible D gene (6 bases). V lost 3 bases and J lost 1, with 11 bases in between. Germline lookup yields CDR1 KGHDR and CDR2 SFDVKD. The CDR3 covers 15 residues. The CDR3 region is CATSDPRGQNTEAFF. CDR3 coding DNA: TGTGCCACCAGTGATCCGAGGGGACAGAACACTGAAGCTTTCTTT.

This clone was recorded many times. The chain employs TRBV20-1 and TRBJ2-7, with D possibly matching TRBD1 (5 bases). Trimming pared 3 bases from V and 4 bases from J, leaving 13 bases between. CDR1 and CDR2 from the germline V gene are DFQATT and SNEGSKA (reference sequence). The CDR3 sequence is 13 residues long. The CDR3 sequence is CSASSRDPYEQYF. CDR3 DNA sequence: TGCAGTGCTAGTTCCAGGGATCCTTACGAGCAGTACTTC.

The chain recombines TRBV3-1 (or the pseudogene TRBV3-2) with TRBJ1-1; 7 nucleotides agree with TRBD1. From germline, CDR1 is LGHDT and CDR2 YNNKEL (reference sequence). J gave up 0 bases and V 3 bases, and 4 bases lay outside the gene matches. The CDR3 spans 15 residues. The CDR3: CASSQWDSMNTEAFF. The CDR3 bases are TGTGCCAGCAGCCAGTGGGACAGTATGAACACTGAAGCTTTCTTT.

The V call is TRBV7-2, the J call TRBJ1-3; no definite D call. The germline CDR1 and CDR2 sequences are SGHTA and FQGNSA. V dropped 5 bases and J dropped 0 bases, with 11 bases sitting between them. CDR3 size: 15 residues. CDR3: CASSRSTNSGNTIYF. The CDR3 DNA is TGTGCCAGCAGCCGCTCGACTAACTCTGGAAACACCATATATTTT.

The rearrangement links TRBV9 to TRBJ1-2; 7 bases align to TRBD1. The CDR3 consists of 13 residues. V was pared by 0 bases and J by 7 bases, with 3 bases of the junction left unmatched. Germline V gene lookup returns CDR1 SGDLS and CDR2 YYNGEE. CDR3: CASSVGQGVGYTF. Written as DNA, the CDR3 is TGTGCCAGCAGCGTAGGACAGGGTGTTGGCTACACCTTC.

The chain couples TRBV25-1 to TRBJ1-4, with 9 positions matching TRBD1. The CDR3 extends over 15 amino acids. Losses at the gene ends were 8 bases for V and 5 bases for J; bases not matched to a gene: 9. CDR1 is MGHDK and CDR2 is SYGVNS in the germline V gene. The CDR3 reads CASGESTGGNEKLFF. The CDR3 region has the DNA TGTGCCAGCGGCGAATCGACAGGGGGGAATGAAAAACTGTTTTTT.

This clone was seen more than once but under ten times. The chain joins TRBV20-1 to TRBJ1-1; no clear D gene. This CDR3 has 11 residues. The germline V and J ends were trimmed by 2 bases and 3 bases, with 4 bases remaining between them. Germline V gene data show CDR1 as DFQATT and CDR2 as SNEGSKA (reference sequence). In DNA form, the CDR3 reads TGCAGTGCTAGACGGGACACTGAAGCTTTCTTT. Amino acid sequence: CSARRDTEAFF.

The chain employs TRBV5-1 and TRBJ1-5, with no clear D. This CDR3 region has 15 residues. V was pared by 0 bases and J by 0 bases, with 7 bases between. CDR1 and CDR2 from the germline V gene are SGHRS and YFSETQ. CDR3 region: CASSLDGSSNQPQHF. The CDR3 nucleotides read TGCGCCAGCAGCTTGGACGGGTCTAGCAATCAGCCCCAGCATTTT.

This clone was picked up a small number of times. This chain uses TRBV12-5 with TRBJ1-3; 7 bases line up with TRBD1. CDR3 length: 13 residues. Germline trimming cut 1 base from V and 8 bases from J; bases unmatched to any gene: 2. From germline, CDR1 is LGHNT and CDR2 FRNRAP. The CDR3 nucleotides read TGTGCTAGTGGTTTGGGAACAGGGGACACCATATATTTT. Its translation: CASGLGTGDTIYF. Full variable domain (missing parts from reference TRBV12-5 and TRBJ1-3): DARVTQTPRHKVTEMGQEVTMRCQPILGHNTVFWYRQTMMQGLELLAYFRNRAPLDDSGMPKDRFSAEMPDATLATLKIQPSEPRDSAVYFCASGLGTGDTIYFGEGSWLTVV.

The V gene is TRBV11-2, the J gene TRBJ1-5; D not certain. Looked up from germline, CDR1 is SGHAT and CDR2 is FQNNGV. V lost 5 bases and J 6 bases, leaving 14 bases between the germline ends. This CDR3 has 14 amino acids. CDR3 residues: CASSPSMATQPQHF. The CDR3 DNA follows: TGTGCCAGCAGCCCCTCCATGGCAACTCAGCCCCAGCATTTT.

The CDR3 sequence: CASRPGQAEYSAYGYTF. The CDR3, as DNA: TGTGCCAGTAGGCCGGGACAGGCAGAATACTCCGCCTATGGCTACACCTTC. V usage is TRBV19 and J usage is TRBJ1-2; the match to TRBD1 covers 8 bases. Germline V CDR1 and CDR2: LNHDA, SQIVND (reference sequence). This CDR3 is built from 17 residues. Germline trimming cut 6 bases from V and 4 bases from J; bases unmatched to any gene: 16. Full variable domain (outside the CDR3, taken from reference TRBV19 and TRBJ1-2): DGGITQSPKYLFRKEGQNVTLSCEQNLNHDAMYWYRQDPGQGLRLIYYSQIVNDFQKGDIAEGYSVSREKKESFPLTVTSAQKNPTAFYLCASRPGQAEYSAYGYTFGSGTRLTVV.

This chain connects TRBV18 to TRBJ2-7; 11 nucleotides line up with TRBD2. The length of the CDR3 is 16 residues. With 5 bases clipped from V and 3 bases from J, the junction kept 9 bases outside the gene matches. Germline assignment: CDR1 KGHSH and CDR2 LQKENI. The CDR3 DNA reads as TGTGCCAGCTCAACCCGACTAGCGGGGCCTGGCTACGAGCAGTACGTC. It encodes CASSTRLAGPGYEQYV.

Only a few counts were recorded for this clone. The chain joins TRBV27 to TRBJ1-4, with D maybe TRBD1 (5 bases). The CDR3 loop spans 13 amino acids. Germline CDR1 is MNHEY and CDR2 is SMNVEV (reference sequence). The V and J ends lost 3 bases and 6 bases respectively, with 8 bases between them. The CDR3 region has the DNA TGTGCCAGCAGTTTGGAAGGGGATGAAAAACTGTTTTTT. The encoded protein is CASSLEGDEKLFF. Filled out from reference TRBV27 and TRBJ1-4, the complete variable domain reads EAQVTQNPRYLITVTGKKLTVTCSQNMNHEYMSWYRQDPGLGLRQIYYSMNVEVTDKGDVPEGYKVSRKEKRNFPLILESPSPNQTSLYFCASSLEGDEKLFFGSGTQLSVL.

This clone was seen more than once but under ten times. This sequence joins TRBV24-1 and TRBJ1-4, with 9 nucleotides matching TRBD1. Germline V gene data show CDR1 as KGHDR and CDR2 as SFDVKD. V dropped 3 bases and J dropped 3; count of bases not matched to a gene: 10. The CDR3 loop spans 18 amino acids. CDR3: CATSDPRTGDPSNEKLFF. In DNA form, the CDR3 reads TGTGCCACCAGTGATCCGCGGACAGGGGATCCTTCTAATGAAAAACTGTTTTTT.

V gene TRBV9 combines with J gene TRBJ2-7; D uncertain. The V and J ends lost 4 bases and 3 bases respectively, with 5 bases between them. CDR1 SGDLS and CDR2 YYNGEE come from the germline V gene. The CDR3 is 11 amino acids. The CDR3 sequence is CASSSLYEQYF. The CDR3, as DNA: TGTGCCAGCAGCTCCCTCTACGAGCAGTACTTC.

V and J are TRBV9 and TRBJ1-4; D gene ambiguous. V gave up 0 bases and J gave up 8 bases, with 14 bases separating them. The CDR3 contains 15 residues. Germline CDR1 reads SGDLS; CDR2 reads YYNGEE. The CDR3 here is CASSVETGAAEKLFF. In DNA form, the CDR3 reads TGTGCCAGCAGCGTAGAAACCGGCGCGGCCGAAAAACTGTTTTTT.

The chain joins TRBV10-3 to TRBJ2-7; TRBD1 matches at 9 bases. The CDR3 totals 15 residues. Germline V CDR1 and CDR2: ENHRY, SYGVKD. The trim removed 0 bases at V and 6 bases at J, leaving 6 bases unmatched. This CDR3 reads CAISESGQGGSEQYF. DNA of the CDR3: TGTGCCATCAGTGAGTCGGGACAGGGCGGCTCCGAGCAGTACTTC.

The J gene is TRBJ2-1, the V gene TRBV2; TRBD2 aligns across 10 bases. This CDR3 has 15 residues. Germline V lookup: CDR1 SNHLY, CDR2 FYNNEI. V trimming: 6 bases; J trimming: 9 bases; junction bases outside the gene matches: 11. The CDR3 region has the DNA TGTGCCAGCAGAATAACTAGCGGGGTGTATGCTGAGCAGTTCTTC. This codes for CASRITSGVYAEQFF.

This clone appeared once. The chain carries TRBV3-1 (or the pseudogene TRBV3-2) and TRBJ2-2; TRBD2 agrees at 11 bases. Germline assignment: CDR1 LGHDT and CDR2 YNNKEL (reference sequence). The CDR3 sequence is 16 residues long. V shed 4 bases, J shed 2 bases, and the junction held 3 bases outside the gene matches. CDR3 residues: CASSLSGGGNTGELFF. The CDR3 nucleotides are TGTGCCAGCAGCCTTAGCGGGGGGGGTAACACCGGGGAGCTGTTTTTT.

The gene calls are TRBV5-1 and TRBJ2-3, with 7 bases matching TRBD2. V lost 5 bases to trimming and J lost 4 bases; unmatched junction nucleotides: 7. Germline CDR1 reads SGHRS; CDR2 reads YFSETQ. The CDR3 is made up of 14 amino acids. Written as DNA, the CDR3 is TGCGCCAGCAGTTTGTCTAGCGGAGCAGATACGCAGTATTTT. Protein sequence: CASSLSSGADTQYF.

The V and J genes are TRBV5-1 and TRBJ2-2; 9 bases agree with TRBD1. This CDR3 has 16 residues. Germline values: CDR1 SGHRS, CDR2 YFSETQ. After removal of 0 bases from V and 3 bases from J, the junction contained 3 bases not matched to a gene. This chain's CDR3 is CASSLEGQGHTGELFF. The CDR3 region has the DNA TGCGCCAGCAGCTTGGAGGGACAGGGTCACACCGGGGAGCTGTTTTTT. Supplemented by reference TRBV5-1 and TRBJ2-2, the full variable domain reads KAGVTQTPRYLIKTRGQQVTLSCSPISGHRSVSWYQQTPGQGLQFLFEYFSETQRNKGNFPGRFSGRQFSNSRSEMNVSTLELGDSALYLCASSLEGQGHTGELFFGEGSRLTVL.

About this clone: This specimen includes other DNA sequences encoding the same CDR3. This sequence joins TRBV30 and TRBJ1-1; D possibly corresponds to TRBD1 (6 bases). Germline V gives CDR1 GTSNPN, CDR2 SVGIG (reference sequence). V gave up 5 bases and J gave up 1 base, with 11 bases separating them. This CDR3 spans 13 amino acids. CDR3 coding DNA: TGTGCCTGGTCAGGACAGCCGAACACTGAAGCTTTCTTT. It yields the protein CAWSGQPNTEAFF.